These 20 T cell receptor beta chains were sequenced from one sample in a study of blood T cell repertoires in COVID-19. TCRdb keeps only in-frame clones here, not all; method: immunoSEQ multiplex PCR. The data contain roughly 230,000 clones, roughly nine tenths of them singletons. Sequenced input: peripheral blood. Receptor source: a woman aged 40-49 years who had recovered from COVID-19.

This clone was detected once. V and J are TRBV12-3 or TRBV12-4 and TRBJ2-6; D unresolved. CDR3 size: 13 residues. V was cut by 7 bases and J by 1 base, with 5 bases left in between. Here the CDR3 reads CASTGSGANVLTF. Written as DNA, the CDR3 is TGTGCCAGCACCGGTTCTGGGGCCAACGTCCTGACTTTC.

The rearrangement uses TRBV10-3 and TRBJ1-1, with 10 positions matching TRBD1. With V trimmed by 6 bases and J by 3 bases, 10 bases remained unmatched. The V gene's germline CDR1 is ENHRY and CDR2 SYGVKD. The CDR3 is made up of 16 amino acids. CDR3 in amino acids: CAIRGKTGGADTEAFF. CDR3 DNA sequence: TGTGCCATCAGGGGTAAGACAGGGGGCGCGGACACTGAAGCTTTCTTT.

This clone showed up just once. J is TRBJ2-7 and V is TRBV6-5, with D perhaps TRBD1 (5 bases). Trimming cost V 0 bases and J 0 bases, with 6 bases left between them. CDR1 MNHEY and CDR2 SVGAGI come from the germline V gene. The CDR3 length is 14 residues. In nucleotides, the CDR3 is TGTGCCAGCAGTTACTCACAGGCCTCCTACGAGCAGTACTTC. Translation: CASSYSQASYEQYF.

This clone was detected only once. The chain joins TRBV7-7 to TRBJ2-2; 9 nucleotides match TRBD1. The CDR3 extends over 15 amino acids. V trimming: 4 bases; J trimming: 4 bases; junction bases outside the gene matches: 4. Germline CDR1 is SSHAT and CDR2 is FNYEAQ (reference sequence). The CDR3 DNA sequence: TGTGCCAGCAGCTCAGGACAGGGGACCACCGGGGAGCTGTTTTTT. This translates into CASSSGQGTTGELFF. The full variable domain, rest sourced from reference TRBV7-7 and TRBJ2-2, is GAGVSQSPRYKVTKRGQDVTLRCDPISSHATLYWYQQALGQGPEFLTYFNYEAQPDKSGLPSDRFSAERPEGSISTLTIQRTEQRDSAMYRCASSSGQGTTGELFFGEGSRLTVL.

This clone came up once. This chain joins TRBV27 and TRBJ2-5, with 13 nucleotides matching TRBD2. This CDR3 contains 14 residues. V trimming: 6 bases; J trimming: 6 bases; junction bases outside the gene matches: 4. In germline, CDR1 is MNHEY, CDR2 SMNVEV (reference sequence). CDR3 in amino acids: CASRLAGGPKTQYF. The CDR3 nucleotides read TGTGCCAGCAGACTAGCGGGAGGGCCGAAGACCCAGTACTTC.

V usage is TRBV2 and J usage is TRBJ2-7; D might be TRBD2 (13 bases). Germline V gene data show CDR1 as SNHLY and CDR2 as FYNNEI. The CDR3 has 19 amino acids. With 7 bases removed from V and 6 bases from J, the gap between germline ends came to 34 bases. The CDR3 loop is CASILGQGAFGTSGTEQYV. The CDR3 coding sequence is TGTGCCAGCATCCTGGGACAGGGGGCGTTTGGGACTAGCGGGACCGAGCAGTACGTC.

This chain connects TRBV18 to TRBJ1-4, with D perhaps matching TRBD1 (5 bases). V dropped 5 bases and J dropped 8 bases, with 18 bases sitting between them. Germline CDR1 reads KGHSH; CDR2 reads LQKENI. This CDR3 region has 15 residues. Here the CDR3 reads CASSFNGQGVEKLFF. The CDR3 nucleotides are TGTGCCAGCTCATTCAACGGTCAGGGTGTGGAAAAACTGTTTTTT.

V gene TRBV14 combines with J gene TRBJ2-1; a possible D gene is TRBD2 (6 bases). V lost 3 bases and J 12 bases, leaving 12 bases between the germline ends. Germline V gene sequence: CDR1 SGHDN, CDR2 FVKESK. The CDR3 sequence is 12 residues long. CDR3 nucleotides: TGTGCCAGCAGCCAGGCGGGGAGCTTGCAGTTCTTC. Translation gives CASSQAGSLQFF.

This clone was recorded once. The chain carries TRBV5-6 and TRBJ2-7; D gene uncertain. CDR3 size: 15 residues. Germline CDR1 SGHDT, CDR2 YYEEEE. Between the trimmed V and J ends, which lost 0 bases and 0 bases, there was a span of 10 bases. The chain's CDR3 is CASSLVGPSSYEQYV. The CDR3 region has the DNA TGTGCCAGCAGCTTGGTTGGTCCCAGCTCCTACGAGCAGTACGTC.

The CDR3 spells CATSSSSGANVLTF. The DNA of the CDR3 is TGTGCCACCTCCTCGAGCTCTGGGGCCAACGTCCTGACTTTC. J is TRBJ2-6 and V is TRBV27; no clear D. The CDR3 contains 14 residues. Trimming took off 10 bases at V and 0 bases at J, with 10 bases between the two ends. The germline V gene encodes CDR1 MNHEY and CDR2 SMNVEV (reference sequence).

The V and J genes are TRBV27 and TRBJ1-2; 9 bases align to TRBD1. The CDR3 runs 13 residues. The junction had 7 bases not matched to a gene; V was cut back by 9 bases and J by 5 bases. Germline values: CDR1 MNHEY, CDR2 SMNVEV (reference sequence). CDR3 residues: CASGSQGAYGYTF. In DNA, the CDR3 is TGTGCCAGTGGCTCACAGGGGGCTTATGGCTACACCTTC.

V is TRBV5-4 and J is TRBJ2-3; 8 bases agree with TRBD2. V shed 3 bases and J 3 bases; nucleotides not matched to a gene: 3. The germline CDR1 and CDR2 sequences are SGHNT and YYREEE (reference sequence). This CDR3 contains 14 residues. CDR3 residues: CASSSGTRTDTQYF. The DNA for the CDR3 is TGTGCCAGCAGCTCCGGGACTAGAACAGATACGCAGTATTTT. Together with reference TRBV5-4 and TRBJ2-3, the CDR3 gives the full variable domain: ETGVTQSPTHLIKTRGQQVTLRCSSQSGHNTVSWYQQALGQGPQFIFQYYREEENGRGNFPPRFSGLQFPNYSSELNVNALELDDSALYLCASSSGTRTDTQYFGPGTRLTVL.

The chain is built from TRBV6-6 and TRBJ1-1; 7 bases line up with TRBD1. The CDR3 contains 15 residues. Germline assignment: CDR1 MNHNY and CDR2 SVGAGI (reference sequence). With V trimmed by 0 bases and J by 1 base, 2 bases remained unmatched. DNA of the CDR3: TGTGCCAGCAGTTACTCGCGACAGGGGAACACTGAAGCTTTCTTT. Translating it yields CASSYSRQGNTEAFF.

This sequence joins TRBV9 and TRBJ2-1; TRBD2 matches at 11 bases. CDR1 and CDR2 (germline): SGDLS, YYNGEE. The V segment lost 4 bases and the J segment 9 bases; nucleotides outside the gene matches: 6. The CDR3 covers 14 residues. CDR3 sequence: CASSISGGATEQFF. The DNA for the CDR3 is TGTGCCAGCAGCATTAGCGGGGGGGCCACTGAGCAGTTCTTC.

A single count supports this clone. The chain joins TRBV19 to TRBJ2-1; D is ambiguous. Germline V gene data show CDR1 as LNHDA and CDR2 as SQIVND (reference sequence). The CDR3 sequence is 15 residues long. Between the trimmed V and J ends, which lost 1 base and 1 base, there was a span of 8 bases. The CDR3 coding sequence is TGTGCCAGTAGTATAGTGCTCGGGTCCTACAATGAGCAGTTCTTC. Translating gives CASSIVLGSYNEQFF.

This chain links TRBV24-1 with TRBJ2-6; possible D gene TRBD1, 6 bases. The germline V gene encodes CDR1 KGHDR and CDR2 SFDVKD. With 12 bases removed from V and 0 bases from J, the gap between germline ends came to 11 bases. The length of the CDR3 is 14 residues. The CDR3 loop reads CAARDTSGANVLTF. Here the CDR3 DNA reads TGTGCCGCCCGGGACACCTCTGGGGCCAACGTCCTGACTTTC.

The V call is TRBV4-3, the J call TRBJ2-1; maybe TRBD2 (6 bases). This CDR3 has 13 amino acids. The germline V gene has CDR1 LGHNA and CDR2 YSLEER. Trimming removed 1 base at V and 9 bases at J, with 10 bases between. For the CDR3, the DNA is TGCGCCAGCAGCCAAGGGGGGGTAGGTGAGCAGTTCTTC. This sequence encodes CASSQGGVGEQFF.

The count of this clone is one. The chain recombines TRBV18 with TRBJ2-3; 9 nucleotides align to TRBD2. The CDR3 spans 18 residues. V trimming: 1 base; J trimming: 4 bases; junction bases outside the gene matches: 12. Germline V gene lookup returns CDR1 KGHSH and CDR2 LQKENI. The CDR3 sequence: CASSPLISREGISDTQYF. As DNA, the CDR3 is TGTGCCAGCTCACCACTCATCTCGCGGGAGGGCATATCAGATACGCAGTATTTT.

The chain couples TRBV19 to TRBJ2-1, with 8 bases aligning to TRBD2. The CDR3 covers 16 residues. Per the germline V gene, CDR1 is LNHDA and CDR2 is SQIVND (reference sequence). Trimming at V came to 1 base and at J to 3 bases, leaving 5 bases not matched to a gene. CDR3 protein: CASSIGAGAFYNEQFF. The CDR3 DNA reads as TGTGCCAGTAGTATAGGAGCGGGGGCCTTCTACAATGAGCAGTTCTTC.

The chain carries TRBV30 and TRBJ1-6, with 9 bases lining up with TRBD1. With 3 bases clipped from V and 5 bases from J, the junction kept 8 bases outside the gene matches. Per the germline V gene, CDR1 is GTSNPN and CDR2 is SVGIG (reference sequence). The CDR3 consists of 16 residues. The CDR3 DNA follows: TGTGCCTGGAGCACAGGGGGCGATGTCAATAATTCACCCCTCCACTTT. As protein: CAWSTGGDVNNSPLHF.